The present T cell receptor (beta chain) was sequenced within a study of siplizumab effects on memory and regulatory T cells (dated by TCRdb to between 2018 and 2020). About the study as a whole: Across under 10 responder-stimulator pairs, mixed lymphocyte reactions were run as pairs, roughly 1 with siplizumab at 0.95 to 1 ug/mL and roughly 1 without drug. The study examined how the anti-CD2 antibody siplizumab affects alloreactive T-cell subsets in allogeneic mixed lymphocyte reactions built from human PBMCs. Findings and caveats that apply to the study as a whole: In reactions with siplizumab, an average of about 75% of mappable alloreactive CD4+ clones were Treg-derived, compared with 26.9% in control reactions. For roughly 75-96% of proliferating CD4+ or CD8+ clones, no naive or memory phenotype could be assigned. Whether proliferating Tregs from siplizumab cultures actually had suppressive function was not functionally confirmed. Unstimulated naive T cells appeared more diverse than memory T cells, and naive cells seemed to contribute substantially to the alloresponse. The cumulative frequency of alloreactive sequences that could be traced back to unstimulated CD4+ memory T cells was significantly reduced by siplizumab. Because sequences at frequencies below about 10^-5 were poorly captured, only a minor fraction of alloreactive clones could be mapped back to unstimulated subsets.

Of note for this clone: This clone's antigen is unknown. Base qualities are not provided; no much larger clone lies one nucleotide away.

Receptor amplification or capture employed the immunoSEQ multiplex PCR assay. The deep sequencing platform assayed approximately 10^5 TCR templates per sample. Genomic DNA extracted from sorted T cells was used for TCRbeta CDR3 sequencing. In the source study's methods: Clonal analysis of TCRbeta CDR3 data was done in the R programming language. Alloreactive CD4+ and CD8+ clones were defined by comparing unstimulated samples with post-reaction CFSE-low samples. By matching sequences to the repertoires of sorted unstimulated Treg and non-Treg cells, each alloreactive CD4+ clone was assigned a regulatory or non-regulatory origin. TCRdb mirrors the immuneACCESS table, restricted to in-frame sequences. Some clones are absent from its copies; in checked studies, under half trace to an unresolved V gene, and the reason for the others is unknown. Clone size and the V and J calls come from that table; the DNA yielded D and trimming. The sample has around 20,000 clones on record, 35% to 60% of them singletons. The ten largest make up 4.9% of the sample.

For 5 to 7 days, cells in the mixed lymphocyte reaction were kept in coculture at 37 degrees C. After responder PBMCs were labelled with CFSE and stimulator PBMCs with Violet Dye, the two populations were combined at a 1:1 ratio. Sorted unstimulated T cells and proliferating T cells recovered from mixed lymphocyte reactions underwent TCRbeta CDR3 sequencing. Fresh whole blood from ten HLA-typed healthy donors was used as the source from which PBMCs were isolated. After the mixed lymphocyte reaction, proliferating CFSE-low responder T cells were FACS-sorted for TCR sequencing. According to the germline V gene, CDR1 reads LGHNA and CDR2 reads YSLEER. Including the terminal cysteine and phenylalanine, the CDR3 comprises 18 residues. The kept DNA is CDR3 alone, 54 bases in frame from the first base. After removal of 2 bases from V and 0 bases from J, the junction retains 10 bases not matched to a gene.

The sequenced material came from CFSE-low (dividing) CD4+ T cells sorted from an allogeneic mixed lymphocyte reaction. The source is a human donor in good health; the cells came from an allogeneic mixed lymphocyte reaction. The chain is encoded by TRBV4-3 joined to TRBJ1-3; TRBD1 lines up with 7 middle nucleotides. The DNA sequence is given as TGCGCCAGCAGCCAACACAGGGGATCATCGGGCTCTGGAAACACCATATATTTT. Translated, it gives CASSQHRGSSGSGNTIYF.